Given below is one TCR beta chain in context. What it binds is unknown. The CDR3 totals 16 residues. The germline V and J ends were trimmed by 7 bases and 1 base, with 17 bases remaining between them. Germline CDR1 is SGHRS and CDR2 is YFSETQ. This entry comes from a study of breast tumors, draining lymph nodes, adjacent tissues. Study results and caveats: Tumor repertoires ranked between lymph nodes and nontumor tissue in diversity, with V and J gene preferences.

The lymph nodes were axillary draining lymph nodes from breast cancer patients. MiXCR, applied by TCRdb to the multiplex PCR reads, yields one record per CDR3 protein. The profile shows about 140,000 distinct CDR3 sequences, around a third of them singletons. The V gene is TRBV5-1, the J gene TRBJ1-4; the D is unclear. The TCR originated in a female donor with breast cancer. Some clones in this sample may be carry-over from other donors' samples. Sequencing was carried out using axillary lymph node tissue. The DNA for the CDR3 is TGCGCCAGCGGCTGGGAGGGCAGTGTAACTAATGAAAAACTGTTTTTT. The encoded protein is CASGWEGSVTNEKLFF. The full variable domain, its missing parts supplied by reference TRBV5-1 and TRBJ1-4, is KAGVTQTPRYLIKTRGQQVTLSCSPISGHRSVSWYQQTPGQGLQFLFEYFSETQRNKGNFPGRFSGRQFSNSRSEMNVSTLELGDSALYLCASGWEGSVTNEKLFFGSGTQLSVL.